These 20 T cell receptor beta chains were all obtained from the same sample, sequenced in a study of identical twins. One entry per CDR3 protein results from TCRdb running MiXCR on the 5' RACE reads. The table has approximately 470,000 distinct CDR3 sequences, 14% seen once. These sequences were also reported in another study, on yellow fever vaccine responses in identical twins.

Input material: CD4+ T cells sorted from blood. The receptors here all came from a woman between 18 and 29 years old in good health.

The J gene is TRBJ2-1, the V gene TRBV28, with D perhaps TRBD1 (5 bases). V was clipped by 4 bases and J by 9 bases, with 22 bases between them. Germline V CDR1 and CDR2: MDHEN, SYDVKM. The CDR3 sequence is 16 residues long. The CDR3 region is CASSSTGLVELGEQFF. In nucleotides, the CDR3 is TGTGCCAGCAGTTCTACAGGTCTAGTGGAGTTGGGTGAGCAGTTCTTC.

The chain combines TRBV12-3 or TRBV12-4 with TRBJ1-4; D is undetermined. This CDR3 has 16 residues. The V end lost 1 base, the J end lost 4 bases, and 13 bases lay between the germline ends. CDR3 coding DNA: TGTGCCAGCAGTTTAGGGGGAGGGCCCCATAATGAAAAACTGTTTTTT. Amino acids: CASSLGGGPHNEKLFF.

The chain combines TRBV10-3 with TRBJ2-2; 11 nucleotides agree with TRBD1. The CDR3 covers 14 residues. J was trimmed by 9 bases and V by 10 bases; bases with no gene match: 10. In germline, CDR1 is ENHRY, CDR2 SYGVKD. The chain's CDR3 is CATSWDRGSRELFF. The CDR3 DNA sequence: TGTGCCACCTCTTGGGACAGGGGGTCCCGGGAGCTGTTTTTT.

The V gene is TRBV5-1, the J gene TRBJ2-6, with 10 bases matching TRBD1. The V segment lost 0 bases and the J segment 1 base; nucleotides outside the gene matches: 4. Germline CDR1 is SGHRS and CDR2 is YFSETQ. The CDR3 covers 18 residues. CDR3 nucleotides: TGCGCCAGCAGCTTGGCCGGGACAGGGGTGTCTGGGGCCAACGTCCTGACTTTC. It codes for CASSLAGTGVSGANVLTF.

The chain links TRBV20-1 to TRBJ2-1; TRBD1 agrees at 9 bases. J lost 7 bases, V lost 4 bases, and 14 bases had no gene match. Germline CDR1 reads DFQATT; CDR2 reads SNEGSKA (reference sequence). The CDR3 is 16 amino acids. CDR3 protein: CSANLRTGGALNEQFF. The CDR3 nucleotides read TGCAGTGCTAATCTTAGAACAGGGGGCGCGTTGAATGAGCAGTTCTTC.

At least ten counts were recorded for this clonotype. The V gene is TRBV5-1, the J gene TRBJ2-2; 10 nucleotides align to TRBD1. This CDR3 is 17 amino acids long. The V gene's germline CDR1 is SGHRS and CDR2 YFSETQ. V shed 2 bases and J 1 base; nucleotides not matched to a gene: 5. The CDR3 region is CASSLGDRGLNTGELFF. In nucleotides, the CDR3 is TGCGCCAGCAGCTTAGGGGACAGGGGCCTGAACACCGGGGAGCTGTTTTTT.

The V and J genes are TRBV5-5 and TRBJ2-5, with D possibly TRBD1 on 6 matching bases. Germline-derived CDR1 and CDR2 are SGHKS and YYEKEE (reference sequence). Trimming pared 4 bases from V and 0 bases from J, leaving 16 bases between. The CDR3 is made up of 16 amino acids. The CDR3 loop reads CASSAPGTTYQETQYF. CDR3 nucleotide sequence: TGTGCCAGCAGCGCCCCTGGGACAACGTACCAAGAGACCCAGTACTTC.

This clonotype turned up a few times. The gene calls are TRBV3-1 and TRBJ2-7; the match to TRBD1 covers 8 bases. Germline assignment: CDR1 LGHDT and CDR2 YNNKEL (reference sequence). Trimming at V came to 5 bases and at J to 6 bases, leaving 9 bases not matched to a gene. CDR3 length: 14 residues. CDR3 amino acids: CASSYGTGLSEQYF. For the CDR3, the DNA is TGTGCCAGCAGCTATGGGACAGGCCTCTCCGAGCAGTACTTC.

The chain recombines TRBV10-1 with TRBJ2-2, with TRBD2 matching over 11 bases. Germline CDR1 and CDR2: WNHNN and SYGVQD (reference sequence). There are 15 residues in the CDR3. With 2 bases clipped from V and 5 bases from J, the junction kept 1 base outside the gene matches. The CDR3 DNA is TGCGCCAGCAGTGAGACTAGCGGGAGAACCGGGGAGCTGTTTTTT. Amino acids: CASSETSGRTGELFF.

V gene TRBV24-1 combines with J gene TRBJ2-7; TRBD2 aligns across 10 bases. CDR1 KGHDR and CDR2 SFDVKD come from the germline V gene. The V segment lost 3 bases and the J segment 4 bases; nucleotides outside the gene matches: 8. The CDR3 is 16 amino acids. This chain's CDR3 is CATSDNSSGRKYEQYF. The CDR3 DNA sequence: TGTGCCACCAGTGATAACTCTAGCGGGAGAAAATACGAGCAGTACTTC.

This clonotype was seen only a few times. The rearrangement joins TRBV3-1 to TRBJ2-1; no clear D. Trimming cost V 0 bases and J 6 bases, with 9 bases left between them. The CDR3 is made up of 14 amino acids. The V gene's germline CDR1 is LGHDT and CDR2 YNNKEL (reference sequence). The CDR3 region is CASSQDNAFNEQFF. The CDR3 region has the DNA TGTGCCAGCAGCCAAGATAATGCATTCAATGAGCAGTTCTTC.

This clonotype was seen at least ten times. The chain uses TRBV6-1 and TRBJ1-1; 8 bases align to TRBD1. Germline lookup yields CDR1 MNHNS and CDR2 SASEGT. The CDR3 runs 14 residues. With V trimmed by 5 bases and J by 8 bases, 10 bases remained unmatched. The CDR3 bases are TGTGCCAGCAGTAAGACAGGGGAACTTGAAGAAGCTTTCTTT. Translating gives CASSKTGELEEAFF.

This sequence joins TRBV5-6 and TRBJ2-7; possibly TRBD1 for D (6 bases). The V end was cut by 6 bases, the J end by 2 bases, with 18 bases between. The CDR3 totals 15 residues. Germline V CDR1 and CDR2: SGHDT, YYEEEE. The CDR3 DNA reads TGTGCCAGCAACCTTCGATCTACAGGGACCTACGAGCAGTACTTC. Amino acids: CASNLRSTGTYEQYF.

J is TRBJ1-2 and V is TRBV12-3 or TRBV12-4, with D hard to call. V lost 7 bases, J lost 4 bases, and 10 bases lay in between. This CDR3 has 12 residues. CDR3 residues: CASTLGFYGYTF. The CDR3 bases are TGTGCCAGCACTCTCGGGTTCTATGGCTACACCTTC.

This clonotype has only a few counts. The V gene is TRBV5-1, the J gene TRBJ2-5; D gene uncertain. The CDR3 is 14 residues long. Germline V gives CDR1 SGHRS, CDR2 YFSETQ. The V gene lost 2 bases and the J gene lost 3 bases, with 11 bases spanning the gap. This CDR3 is CASSFSSPEETQYF. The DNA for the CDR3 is TGCGCCAGCAGCTTCTCTTCGCCAGAAGAGACCCAGTACTTC.

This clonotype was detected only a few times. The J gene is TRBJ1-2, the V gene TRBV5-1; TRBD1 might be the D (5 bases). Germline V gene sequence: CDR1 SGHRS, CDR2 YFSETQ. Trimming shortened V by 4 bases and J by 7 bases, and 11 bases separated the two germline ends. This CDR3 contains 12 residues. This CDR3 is CASSGGGIGYTF. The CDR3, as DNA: TGCGCCAGCAGCGGCGGGGGTATTGGCTACACCTTC.

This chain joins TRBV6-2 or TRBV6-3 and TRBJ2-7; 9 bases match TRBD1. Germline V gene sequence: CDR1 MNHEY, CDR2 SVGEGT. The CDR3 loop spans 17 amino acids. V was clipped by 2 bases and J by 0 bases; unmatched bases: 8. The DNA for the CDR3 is TGTGCCAGCAGTTACGTATGGACAGGGGACTACTCCTACGAGCAGTACTTC. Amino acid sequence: CASSYVWTGDYSYEQYF.

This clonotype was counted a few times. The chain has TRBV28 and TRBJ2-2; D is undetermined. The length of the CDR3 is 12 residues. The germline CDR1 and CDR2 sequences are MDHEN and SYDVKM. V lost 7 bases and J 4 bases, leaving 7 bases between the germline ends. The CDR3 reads CASTSGTGELFF. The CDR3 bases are TGTGCCAGCACCTCGGGCACCGGGGAGCTGTTTTTT.

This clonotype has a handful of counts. CDR3 in amino acids: CASSENRETVAFF. As DNA, the CDR3 is TGTGCCAGCAGCGAAAACAGGGAAACGGTGGCTTTCTTT. The gene calls are TRBV3-1 and TRBJ1-1; TRBD1 is a possible D gene (6 bases). The CDR3 is made up of 13 amino acids. Trimming cost V 5 bases and J 11 bases, with 18 bases left between them. The germline V gene has CDR1 LGHDT and CDR2 YNNKEL (reference sequence).

The DNA for the CDR3 is TGTGCCTGGAGTATTACAGGGGGCGCCGAGCAGTTCTTC. Amino acids: CAWSITGGAEQFF. This rearrangement joins TRBV30 to TRBJ2-1; TRBD1 agrees at 9 bases. V trimming: 2 bases; J trimming: 10 bases; junction bases outside the gene matches: 6. The CDR3 extends over 13 amino acids. CDR1 is GTSNPN, CDR2 SVGIG, per germline (reference sequence).